The TCR beta chain described here comes from a study of cytomegalovirus exposure and HLA in healthy donors. Concerning this clone: The antigen remains unidentified.

The CDR3 covers 16 residues. Germline V gives CDR1 LGHNA, CDR2 YNFKEQ. V trimming: 2 bases; J trimming: 2 bases; junction bases outside the gene matches: 7. Both 60 Vbeta primers and 13 Jbeta primers went into the PCR. Libraries were prepared by immunoSEQ multiplex PCR; TCRdb keeps only in-frame clonotypes and omits some of them. The repertoire table contains about 140,000 clones. Overall study findings and caveats: Later analysis showed most CMV-associated TCR beta chains appearing HLA-restricted. A likely sequencing artifact accounted for one observed cluster of highly shared sequence variants. In a later analysis, several top co-occurrence clusters appeared linked to parvovirus B19, influenza, CMV and Epstein-Barr virus. In a later analysis, V- and J-gene trimming of beta chains associated with a DCLRE1C missense variant, replicated independently.

The sequence was obtained from a man in his forties in good health and CMV-seronegative. The rearrangement joins TRBV4-2 to TRBJ2-5; 8 bases align to TRBD2. The specimen sequenced was PBMCs. For the CDR3, the DNA is TGTGCCAGCAGCCAATTACTAGCGGAGGGACAAGAGACCCAGTACTTC. Translation: CASSQLLAEGQETQYF.